These 9 T cell receptor beta chains came from one sample sequenced in a study of T-cell memory formation after mild COVID-19. TCRdb re-analysed the 5' RACE reads in MiXCR, keeping a single row per CDR3 protein. The table records fewer than 250,000 distinct CDR3 sequences, approximately 20% of them present only once. Sequencing was done on a sample of PBMCs or a T cell subset sorted from them (not recorded which). Receptors were obtained from an adult woman who had mild COVID-19 (a few samples of this study predate the infection). Cell type and time point are not known.

This chain joins TRBV29-1 and TRBJ1-1, with D unclear. The CDR3 is made up of 14 amino acids. V was trimmed by 4 bases and J by 0 bases, leaving 12 bases between them. Germline loops: CDR1 SQVTM, CDR2 ANQGSEA. The CDR3 spells CSVVRPGVNTEAFF. Written as DNA, the CDR3 is TGCAGCGTTGTTAGGCCGGGAGTGAACACTGAAGCTTTCTTT.

The table lists this clonotype with a few counts. The DNA for the CDR3 is TGTGCCAGCAGCGATACAGGGGGCTGGAAAAATGAGCAGTTCTTC. Residues: CASSDTGGWKNEQFF. This chain links TRBV11-2 with TRBJ2-1; 9 bases are shared with TRBD1. This CDR3 is 15 amino acids long. V was pared by 5 bases and J by 7 bases, with 9 bases of the junction left unmatched. CDR1 and CDR2 (germline): SGHAT, FQNNGV. Full variable domain (missing parts from reference TRBV11-2 and TRBJ2-1): EAGVAQSPRYKIIEKRQSVAFWCNPISGHATLYWYQQILGQGPKLLIQFQNNGVVDDSQLPKDRFSAERLKGVDSTLKIQPAKLEDSAVYLCASSDTGGWKNEQFFGPGTRLTVL.

The chain is built from TRBV7-9 and TRBJ2-5; TRBD2 might be the D (5 bases). CDR3 length: 13 amino acids. Germline V CDR1 and CDR2: SEHNR, FQNEAQ (reference sequence). V lost 2 bases and J lost 5, with 9 bases in between. The CDR3 nucleotides are TGTGCCAGCAGCTTATCGGGAATGGAGACCCAGTACTTC. This sequence encodes CASSLSGMETQYF.

This clonotype was seen more than once but under ten times. The rearrangement uses TRBV12-3 or TRBV12-4 and TRBJ2-7, with D possibly being TRBD1 (6 bases). V shed 0 bases and J shed 7 bases, with 13 bases lying between them. This CDR3 has 14 amino acids. CDR3 amino acids: CASSLADSPGEQYF. The CDR3 nucleotides are TGTGCCAGCAGTTTAGCGGACAGTCCGGGAGAGCAGTACTTC.

This chain links TRBV20-1 with TRBJ2-5; D is unclear. CDR1 and CDR2 from the germline V gene are DFQATT and SNEGSKA (reference sequence). The CDR3 contains 13 residues. V shed 3 bases and J shed 3 bases, with 11 bases lying between them. CDR3 residues: CSASAGPKETQYF. The CDR3 DNA sequence: TGCAGTGCTAGCGCTGGGCCGAAAGAGACCCAGTACTTC.

The J gene is TRBJ2-1, the V gene TRBV5-5; D gene ambiguous. The V end lost 4 bases, the J end lost 0 bases, and 11 bases lay between the germline ends. The germline gives CDR1 SGHKS, CDR2 YYEKEE (reference sequence). The CDR3 length is 15 residues. CDR3 DNA: TGTGCCAGCAGCCTCCTTAGGAGCTCCTACAATGAGCAGTTCTTC. Residues: CASSLLRSSYNEQFF.

A few counts support this clonotype. This chain uses TRBV11-2 with TRBJ1-5; TRBD1 might be the D (5 bases). The CDR3 has 14 amino acids. Looked up from germline, CDR1 is SGHAT and CDR2 is FQNNGV. V gave up 5 bases and J gave up 7 bases, with 15 bases separating them. For the CDR3, the DNA is TGTGCCAGCAGCGCTCTCGGGGGAGGACAGCCCCAGCATTTT. Translation: CASSALGGGQPQHF.

The rearrangement joins TRBV12-3 or TRBV12-4 to TRBJ2-2; D is ambiguous. This CDR3 is 13 amino acids long. Deletions cut 7 bases from V and 6 bases from J, with 12 bases between. The CDR3: CASTRRDSGELFF. CDR3 nucleotides: TGTGCCAGCACCCGGAGAGACTCCGGGGAGCTGTTTTTT.

This clonotype was recorded a few times. This chain connects TRBV6-6 to TRBJ1-2; 10 nucleotides align to TRBD1. Trimming cost V 5 bases and J 4 bases; bases outside gene matches: 7. Germline V gene sequence: CDR1 MNHNY, CDR2 SVGAGI (reference sequence). This CDR3 comprises 15 residues. The CDR3 reads CASSQDRGGLYGYTF. As DNA, the CDR3 is TGTGCCAGCAGTCAGGACAGGGGGGGACTCTATGGCTACACCTTC.